The rows below give T cell receptor beta chains drawn from one sample of a study of T cell changes during pregnancy in multiple sclerosis. Produced via immunoSEQ multiplex PCR; TCRdb's table is partial and in-frame only. The sample lists approximately 71,000 clones; roughly 92% were seen once. Sequenced here: peripheral blood, sampled in the second trimester of pregnancy. The receptors shown here come from a female donor with multiple sclerosis, enrolled in a pregnancy study. CDR3s include the opening cysteine and the closing phenylalanine or tryptophan. The order of the fields is D gene, V gene, J gene, clone size, CDR3 DNA, CDR3 protein. D genes are given only for firm matches. Expanded clones are given a class, and other clones once, few, many or no size at all.

d_gene: .
v_gene: TRBV6-6
j_gene: TRBJ1-4
abundance: .
CDR3nt: TGTGCCAGCAGATTGACAACAACTAATGAAAAACTGTTTTTT
CDR3aa: CASRLTTTNEKLFF

d_gene: .
v_gene: TRBV18
j_gene: TRBJ1-1
abundance: .
CDR3nt: TGTGCCAGCTCACCAAGAACGTCGGCTGAAGCTTTCTTT
CDR3aa: CASSPRTSAEAFF

d_gene: .
v_gene: TRBV12-5
j_gene: TRBJ1-1
abundance: .
CDR3nt: TGTGCTAGTGGTCCACGAGGAAGTGTGAACACTGAAGCTTTCTTT
CDR3aa: CASGPRGSVNTEAFF

d_gene: TRBD2
v_gene: TRBV4-2
j_gene: TRBJ2-3
abundance: .
CDR3nt: TGTGCCAGCAGCCGCGGACTAGCGGAGGGGACAGATACGCAGTATTTT
CDR3aa: CASSRGLAEGTDTQYF

d_gene: .
v_gene: TRBV2
j_gene: TRBJ2-7
abundance: .
CDR3nt: TGTGCCAGCAGGCCGGGACAATCCTACGAGCAGTACTTC
CDR3aa: CASRPGQSYEQYF

d_gene: TRBD2
v_gene: TRBV7-2
j_gene: TRBJ2-2
abundance: .
CDR3nt: TGTGCCAGCAGCTTCAGCGGGGGTGTGGGGGAGCTGTTTTTT
CDR3aa: CASSFSGGVGELFF

d_gene: .
v_gene: TRBV2
j_gene: TRBJ2-2
abundance: .
CDR3nt: TGTGCCGGCGGGACGGCGAACACCGGGGAGCTGTTTTTT
CDR3aa: CAGGTANTGELFF

d_gene: .
v_gene: TRBV5-4
j_gene: TRBJ1-2
abundance: .
CDR3nt: TGTGCCAGCAGCTTGGGCGGGGTTAACTATGGCTACACCTTC
CDR3aa: CASSLGGVNYGYTF

d_gene: .
v_gene: TRBV7-3
j_gene: TRBJ1-1
abundance: .
CDR3nt: TGTGCCAGCAGCTTAACGGGGGGGGCGAACACTGAAGCTTTCTTT
CDR3aa: CASSLTGGANTEAFF

d_gene: TRBD1
v_gene: TRBV29-1
j_gene: TRBJ2-5
abundance: .
CDR3nt: TGCAGCGGAGCACCGACAGGGGACGAGACCCAGTACTTC
CDR3aa: CSGAPTGDETQYF

d_gene: .
v_gene: TRBV27
j_gene: TRBJ1-1
abundance: once
CDR3nt: TGTGCCAGCCAATCTTGGGAGAGAAACACTGAAGCTTTCTTT
CDR3aa: CASQSWERNTEAFF

d_gene: TRBD2
v_gene: TRBV4-2
j_gene: TRBJ2-1
abundance: few
CDR3nt: TGTGCCAGCAGCCTAGGTGGCCTAGCGGCCTACAATGAGCAGTTCTTC
CDR3aa: CASSLGGLAAYNEQFF

d_gene: .
v_gene: TRBV28
j_gene: TRBJ1-5
abundance: few
CDR3nt: TGTGCCAGCAGTGTCGCTAGGGGCGATCAGCCCCAGCATTTT
CDR3aa: CASSVARGDQPQHF

d_gene: TRBD1
v_gene: TRBV6-5
j_gene: TRBJ2-1
abundance: .
CDR3nt: TGTGCCAGCAGTTCAGACAGGGGGGTCCCCTACAATGAGCAGTTCTTC
CDR3aa: CASSSDRGVPYNEQFF

d_gene: .
v_gene: TRBV19
j_gene: TRBJ1-2
abundance: few
CDR3nt: TGTGCCAGTAGTATTCCGGGGTTGAGGGGCTACACCTTC
CDR3aa: CASSIPGLRGYTF

d_gene: .
v_gene: TRBV5-1
j_gene: TRBJ2-1
abundance: .
CDR3nt: TGCGCCAGCAGCTTAAGCTCCCCTACCTACAATGAGCAGTTCTTC
CDR3aa: CASSLSSPTYNEQFF

d_gene: .
v_gene: TRBV27
j_gene: TRBJ2-1
abundance: .
CDR3nt: TGTGCCAGCAGTCCCGTCTCCTACAATGAGCAGTTCTTC
CDR3aa: CASSPVSYNEQFF

d_gene: TRBD1
v_gene: TRBV6-1
j_gene: TRBJ1-5
abundance: .
CDR3nt: TGTGCCAGCAGTGAGTTAACAGGGGCTTGGGGGGAGCCCCAGCATTTT
CDR3aa: CASSELTGAWGEPQHF

d_gene: TRBD2
v_gene: TRBV11-2
j_gene: TRBJ2-7
abundance: .
CDR3nt: TGTGCCAGCAGCTTTAGCGGGAGTAGCGACGAGCAGTACTTC
CDR3aa: CASSFSGSSDEQYF

d_gene: .
v_gene: TRBV27
j_gene: TRBJ1-1
abundance: .
CDR3nt: TGTGCCAGCAGTTTATCGAGGGCGAACACTGAAGCTTTCTTT
CDR3aa: CASSLSRANTEAFF

d_gene: .
v_gene: TRBV6-5
j_gene: TRBJ1-6
abundance: few
CDR3nt: TGTGCCAGCAGTCGACAGTTCGATTCACCCCTCCACTTT
CDR3aa: CASSRQFDSPLHF

d_gene: .
v_gene: TRBV7-2
j_gene: TRBJ2-2
abundance: .
CDR3nt: TGTGCCAGCAGCTTTGACAGACATTCAACCGGGGAGCTGTTTTTT
CDR3aa: CASSFDRHSTGELFF

d_gene: .
v_gene: TRBV6-1
j_gene: TRBJ2-1
abundance: .
CDR3nt: TGTGCCAGCAGTCCAGACTCATACAATGAGCAGTTCTTC
CDR3aa: CASSPDSYNEQFF

d_gene: .
v_gene: TRBV18
j_gene: TRBJ1-3
abundance: .
CDR3nt: TGTGCCAGCTCATCACCGAACACCGGAAACACCATATATTTT
CDR3aa: CASSSPNTGNTIYF

d_gene: .
v_gene: TRBV4-1
j_gene: TRBJ2-7
abundance: once
CDR3nt: TGCGCCAGCAGCCAAGGTATTCACAGGACTATCTCCTACGAGCAGTACTTC
CDR3aa: CASSQGIHRTISYEQYF

d_gene: TRBD1
v_gene: TRBV6-1
j_gene: TRBJ2-4
abundance: .
CDR3nt: TGTGCCAGCAGTTTAAGGGGGACAGGGGAAAACATTCAGTACTTC
CDR3aa: CASSLRGTGENIQYF

d_gene: .
v_gene: TRBV28
j_gene: TRBJ1-5
abundance: .
CDR3nt: TGTGCCAGCACCAATATGGGGGGTTCCAGCAATCAGCCCCAGCATTTT
CDR3aa: CASTNMGGSSNQPQHF

d_gene: .
v_gene: TRBV7-2
j_gene: TRBJ1-3
abundance: .
CDR3nt: TGTGCCAGCAGCCCTACCTCTGGAAACACCATATATTTT
CDR3aa: CASSPTSGNTIYF

d_gene: .
v_gene: TRBV9
j_gene: TRBJ2-3
abundance: .
CDR3nt: TGTGCCAGCAGCGACTACACAGATACGCAGTATTTT
CDR3aa: CASSDYTDTQYF

d_gene: TRBD2
v_gene: TRBV30
j_gene: TRBJ2-5
abundance: .
CDR3nt: TGTGCCTCACGGACTAGCGGGAGGGGGCAGTACTTC
CDR3aa: CASRTSGRGQYF

d_gene: .
v_gene: TRBV5-1
j_gene: TRBJ2-7
abundance: few
CDR3nt: TGCGCCAGCAGCTTGGAGGGGGATCGGGACGAGCAGTACTTC
CDR3aa: CASSLEGDRDEQYF

d_gene: .
v_gene: TRBV6-5
j_gene: TRBJ1-2
abundance: .
CDR3nt: TGTGCCAGCAGCCTTTCCACAGGGTTGGATGGCTACACCTTC
CDR3aa: CASSLSTGLDGYTF

d_gene: TRBD2
v_gene: TRBV19
j_gene: TRBJ2-5
abundance: .
CDR3nt: TGTGCCAGTAGTAGGAATAGCGGGGGAGCAGAGACCCAGTACTTC
CDR3aa: CASSRNSGGAETQYF

d_gene: .
v_gene: TRBV5-8
j_gene: TRBJ1-5
abundance: .
CDR3nt: TGTGCCAGCAGCTCCGACAGCCAGTATCAGCCCCAGCATTTT
CDR3aa: CASSSDSQYQPQHF

d_gene: TRBD1
v_gene: TRBV4-1
j_gene: TRBJ1-2
abundance: once
CDR3nt: TGCGCCAGCAGCCAAGGATTGGCTCGGACAGGGTGGAACTATGGCTACACCTTC
CDR3aa: CASSQGLARTGWNYGYTF

d_gene: .
v_gene: TRBV20-1
j_gene: TRBJ1-4
abundance: .
CDR3nt: TGCAGTGCTAGGATACGGGAAAAACTGTTTTTT
CDR3aa: CSARIREKLFF

d_gene: .
v_gene: TRBV23-1
j_gene: TRBJ1-2
abundance: .
CDR3nt: TGCGCCAGCAGGGAGGGCATTACTAACTATGGCTACACCTTC
CDR3aa: CASREGITNYGYTF

d_gene: .
v_gene: TRBV9
j_gene: TRBJ1-1
abundance: .
CDR3nt: TGTGCCAGCAGCGTTCTAGACGGGAACACTGAAGCTTTCTTT
CDR3aa: CASSVLDGNTEAFF

d_gene: TRBD2
v_gene: TRBV10-3
j_gene: TRBJ2-7
abundance: few
CDR3nt: TGTGCCATCAGTGAGTCGATTAGCGGGGCAATCGAGCAGTACTTC
CDR3aa: CAISESISGAIEQYF